This TCR beta chain was captured in a study of tumor and adjacent non-tumor tissue in lung cancer listed by TCRdb under 2018. At the level of the whole study: The cohort included approximately 13 adenocarcinoma, a couple of squamous cell carcinoma and 1 small cell lung cancer patients. The approximately 15 patients were aged about 31 to 85 years, included around 10 men and 5 women, and had TNM stage I to III disease. A total of some 130,000,000 productive TCRbeta reads were generated by sequencing, corresponding to an average of roughly 4 million reads per sample. The study compared bulk TCRbeta repertoires between lung tumor tissue and matched distant non-tumor lung tissue from fewer than 19 lung cancer patients. TCRbeta CDR3 sequencing was performed on roughly 32 paired specimens, with one tumor sample and one normal lung sample collected per patient. Overall study results and their limits: Only around 14 patients were in the cohort, and the authors stated that larger samples and more detailed clinical data are needed. Younger patients had significantly higher TCR diversity, and higher tumor TCR diversity was associated with shorter overall and disease-free survival. The methods do not name the sequencing platform or mention unique molecular identifiers. Significantly higher TCR diversity (inverse Simpson) was observed in tumor tissue than in normal lung tissue (roughly 390 vs 170, P = 0.0075, Mann-Whitney U test). Peripheral blood was not sequenced, so blood TCRbeta repertoires were not examined in the lung cancer patients of the study. A significantly larger cumulative share of the repertoire was made up by the top 100 clones in normal lung than in tumor tissue.

RNA was isolated from bulk unsorted tissue, and RNA quality was assessed with a NanoDrop ND-1000 and an Agilent 2100. All donors had newly diagnosed lung cancer, had not received prior chemotherapy, and were admitted for thoracic surgery in China between August and November 2014. The study excluded patients who had received radiotherapy or chemotherapy before or who had another cancer at the same time. Surgical tissue pieces of roughly 1-2.2 cm3 were preserved in RNAlater solution and stored at -80 °C until use. As for this clonotype: The antigen it binds to is not known. No clone much larger than this one lies a single base away; base qualities are absent.

The library relied on multiplex PCR. Sequencing took place on an Illumina HiSeq 2500. TCRbeta libraries were built by three rounds of nested PCR using primers (Table S4), following protocols modified from ARM-PCR. PCR products of 200-500 bp were gel-excised and purified with the QIAquick gel extraction kit before sequencing. The authors' analysis ran thus. Reads were cleaned using Trimmomatic, were merged into complete CDR3 sequences using FLASH, and were assigned to V(D)J germline segments using MiTCR. VDJtools was used to compute clonal diversity as the inverse Simpson's index. In-frame sequences without a premature stop codon were defined as productive reads. The public reads were reanalyzed by TCRdb: fastp trimming at Q25, MiXCR alignment, in-frame beta chains only. Every CDR3 protein is listed once, alongside the most common genes and DNA of its rows. TCRdb's processing, not the study's, gives the V and J calls here. For this sample there are approximately 150,000 distinct CDR3 sequences; roughly 70% appear just once. The ten largest clones take up 15% to 20% of the sample.

The sequenced sample was lung tumor tissue. The TCR sequence derives from a man aged 55 to 70 with small cell lung cancer.

The CDR3 reads CASSFYTDTQYF. DNA sequence: TGTGCCAGCAGTTTCTACACAGATACGCAGTATTTT. This chain joins TRBV12-3 or TRBV12-4 to TRBJ2-3; there is no confident call for the D gene. The CDR3 runs 12 amino acids, cysteine and phenylalanine included. This entry keeps only the CDR3 DNA: 36 bases, framed from base 1. V and J lose 3 bases and 2 bases, and a span of 3 bases separates them.